This T cell receptor (beta chain) was observed in a study of blood T cell repertoires in COVID-19. Study context: Acute and convalescent COVID-19 specimens originated in the United States, Italy and Spain. From T cells, B-cell-depleted T cells, or PBMCs came the material, which was cDNA or gDNA.

Original processing methods: How many nucleated cells were present was estimated from reference gene primer amplification. The method was immunoSEQ multiplex PCR; TCRdb's version includes in-frame clones alone and lacks a portion of them. That table supplies the V and J calls and clone size; D and trimming were determined from the DNA. The sample includes 65,000 or so clones, roughly 90% of them seen just once. Germline CDR1 and CDR2: SGHTA and FQGTGA. Trimming cost V 5 bases and J 5 bases; bases outside gene matches: 8. The CDR3 spans 14 residues. The chain joins TRBV7-3 to TRBJ2-7; 8 bases align to TRBD1. The sequenced sample consisted of peripheral blood. The TCR comes from a man aged 55 to 70 with acute or convalescent COVID-19. The CDR3 region is CASSAGQGAHEQYF. CDR3 nucleotide sequence: TGTGCCAGCAGCGCCGGGCAGGGGGCCCACGAGCAGTACTTC. The full variable domain, rest sourced from reference TRBV7-3 and TRBJ2-7, is GAGVSQTPSNKVTEKGKYVELRCDPISGHTALYWYRQSLGQGPEFLIYFQGTGAADDSGLPNDRFFAVRPEGSVSTLKIQRTERGDSAVYLCASSAGQGAHEQYFGPGTRLTVT.